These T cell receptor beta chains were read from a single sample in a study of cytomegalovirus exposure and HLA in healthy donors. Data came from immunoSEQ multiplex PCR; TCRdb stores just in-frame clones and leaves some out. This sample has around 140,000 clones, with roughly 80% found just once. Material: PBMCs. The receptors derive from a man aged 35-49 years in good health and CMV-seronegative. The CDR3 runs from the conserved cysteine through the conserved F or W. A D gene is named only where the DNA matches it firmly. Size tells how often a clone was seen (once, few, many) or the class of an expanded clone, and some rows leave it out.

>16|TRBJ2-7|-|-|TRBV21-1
CADCTSGGSSSYEQYF
TGTGCCGACTGTACTAGCGGGGGGTCGAGCTCCTACGAGCAGTACTTC
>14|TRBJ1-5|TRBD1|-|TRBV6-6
CASSYGGQGTPQHF
TGTGCCAGCAGTTACGGGGGACAGGGAACGCCCCAGCATTTT
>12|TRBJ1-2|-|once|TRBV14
CASSQAGVGYTF
TGTGCCAGCAGCCAAGCAGGGGTCGGCTACACCTTC
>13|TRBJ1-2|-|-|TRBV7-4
CASRQVHNYGYTF
TGTGCCAGCAGGCAGGTCCATAACTATGGCTACACCTTC
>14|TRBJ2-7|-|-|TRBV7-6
CASSLVQSSYEQYF
TGTGCCAGCAGCTTAGTACAGAGCTCCTACGAGCAGTACTTC
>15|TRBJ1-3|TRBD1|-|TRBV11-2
CASSPRKTGENTIYF
TGTGCCAGCAGCCCACGCAAGACAGGGGAAAACACCATATATTTT
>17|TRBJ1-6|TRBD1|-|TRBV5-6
CASSLYGTGEGNSPLHF
TGTGCCAGCAGCTTGTATGGGACAGGGGAGGGTAATTCACCCCTCCACTTT
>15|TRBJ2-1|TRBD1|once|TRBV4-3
CASSQPGQGHNEQFF
TGCGCCAGCAGCCAACCGGGACAGGGTCACAATGAGCAGTTCTTC
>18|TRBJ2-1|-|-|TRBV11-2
CASSHAPGHLRAYNEQFF
TGTGCCAGCAGCCATGCTCCGGGACACCTTAGAGCTTACAATGAGCAGTTCTTC
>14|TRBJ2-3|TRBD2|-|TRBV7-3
CASSHGGATDTQYF
TGTGCCAGCAGCCACGGGGGGGCCACAGATACGCAGTATTTT
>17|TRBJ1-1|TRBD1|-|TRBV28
CASSLWLQGGVSTEAFF
TGTGCCAGCAGTTTATGGCTACAGGGGGGAGTATCCACTGAAGCTTTCTTT
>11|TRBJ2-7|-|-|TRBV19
CATSTGYEQYF
TGTGCCACCTCAACAGGGTACGAGCAGTACTTC
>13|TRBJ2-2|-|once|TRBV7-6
CASSVRATGELFF
TGTGCCAGCAGCGTCAGGGCCACCGGGGAGCTGTTTTTT
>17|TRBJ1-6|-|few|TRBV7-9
CASSLGGGSSYNSPLHF
TGTGCCAGCAGCTTAGGGGGTGGGAGCTCCTATAATTCACCCCTCCACTTT
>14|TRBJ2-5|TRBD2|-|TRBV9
CASSVSGGKETQYF
TGTGCCAGCAGCGTTAGCGGGGGGAAGGAGACCCAGTACTTC
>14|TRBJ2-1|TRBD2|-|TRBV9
CASSLAGGVNEQFF
TGTGCCAGCAGTTTAGCGGGGGGGGTTAATGAGCAGTTCTTC
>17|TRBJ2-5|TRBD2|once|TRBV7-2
CASSSGLAGGLQETQYF
TGTGCCAGCAGCTCCGGACTAGCGGGGGGTCTTCAAGAGACCCAGTACTTC
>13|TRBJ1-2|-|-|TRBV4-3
CASSQGRAYGYTF
TGCGCCAGCAGCCAAGGCAGGGCCTATGGCTACACCTTC
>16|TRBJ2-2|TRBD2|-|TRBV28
CASSLVGLALIGELFF
TGTGCCAGCAGTTTGGTAGGACTAGCCTTGATCGGAGAGCTGTTTTTT
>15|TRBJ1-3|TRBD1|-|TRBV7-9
CASSLGTGAFNTIYF
TGTGCCAGCAGCTTAGGGACAGGCGCATTCAACACCATATATTTT
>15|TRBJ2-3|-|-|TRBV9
CASSGHGSSTDTQYF
TGTGCCAGCAGCGGACACGGGAGCAGCACAGATACGCAGTATTTT
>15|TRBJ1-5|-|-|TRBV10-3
CAISEAQDSGQPQHF
TGTGCCATCAGTGAAGCACAGGATTCTGGTCAGCCCCAGCATTTT
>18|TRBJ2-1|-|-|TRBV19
CASSIGLALGGGRNEQFF
TGTGCCAGTAGTATAGGCCTCGCGCTTGGGGGGGGCCGAAATGAGCAGTTCTTC
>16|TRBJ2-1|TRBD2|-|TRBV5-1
CASSLRGSGGADEQFF
TGCGCCAGCAGCCTAAGGGGTAGCGGGGGGGCAGATGAGCAGTTCTTC
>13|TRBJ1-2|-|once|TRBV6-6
CASSLQGRNGYTF
TGTGCCAGCAGCCTTCAGGGAAGGAATGGCTACACCTTC
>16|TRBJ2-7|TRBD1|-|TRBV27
CASSSIRDRNLYEQYF
TGTGCCAGCAGTTCTATCCGGGACAGGAACCTCTACGAGCAGTACTTC
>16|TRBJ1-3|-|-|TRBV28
CASRSGTLSSGNTIYF
TGTGCCAGCAGGTCCGGGACACTTTCCTCTGGAAACACCATATATTTT
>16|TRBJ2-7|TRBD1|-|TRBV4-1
CASSQVSGTGSYEQYF
TGCGCCAGCAGCCAAGTCTCCGGGACAGGGTCCTACGAGCAGTACTTC
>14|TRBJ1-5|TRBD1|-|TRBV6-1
CASSGDRVVQPQHF
TGTGCCAGCAGTGGAGACAGGGTGGTTCAGCCCCAGCATTTT
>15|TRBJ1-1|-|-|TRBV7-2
CASSLVVSGPTEAFF
TGTGCCAGCAGCTTAGTGGTGTCAGGCCCCACTGAAGCTTTCTTT
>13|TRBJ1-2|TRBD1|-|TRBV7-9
CASSLDRERLNTF
TGTGCCAGCAGCCTGGACAGGGAGCGTTTGAACACCTTC
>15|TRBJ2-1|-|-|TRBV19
CASSIGGALNNEQFF
TGTGCCAGTAGTATTGGCGGGGCCCTCAACAATGAGCAGTTCTTC
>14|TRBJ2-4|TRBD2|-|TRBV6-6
CASFGTSGKNIQYF
TGTGCCAGCTTCGGGACTAGCGGGAAAAACATTCAGTACTTC
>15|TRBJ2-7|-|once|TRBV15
CATSREKGHSYEQYF
TGTGCCACCAGCAGAGAAAAAGGACACTCCTACGAGCAGTACTTC
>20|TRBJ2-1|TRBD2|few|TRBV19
CASSIGASGGKRSSYNEQFF
TGTGCCAGTAGTATAGGGGCTAGCGGGGGGAAGCGAAGCTCCTACAATGAGCAGTTCTTC
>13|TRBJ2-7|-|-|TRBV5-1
CASRSDSSYEQYF
TGCGCCAGCAGATCGGACAGCTCCTACGAGCAGTACTTC
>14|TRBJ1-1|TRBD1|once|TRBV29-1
CSVEGQGGVTEAFF
TGCAGCGTTGAAGGACAGGGTGGCGTCACTGAAGCTTTCTTT
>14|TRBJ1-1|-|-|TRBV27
CASLNRAQNTEAFF
TGTGCCAGCCTTAACAGGGCTCAGAACACTGAAGCTTTCTTT
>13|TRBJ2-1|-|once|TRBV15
CATSRARGNEQFF
TGTGCCACCAGCAGAGCAAGGGGCAATGAGCAGTTCTTC
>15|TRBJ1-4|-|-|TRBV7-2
CASSLGPSLNEKLFF
TGTGCCAGCAGCTTAGGTCCGAGCCTTAATGAAAAACTGTTTTTT
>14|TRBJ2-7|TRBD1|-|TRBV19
CASRDRGTSYEQYF
TGTGCCTCGAGGGACAGGGGGACCTCCTACGAGCAGTACTTC
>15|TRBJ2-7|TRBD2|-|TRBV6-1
CASRMRAGGAVEQYF
TGTGCCAGCAGAATGAGGGCCGGGGGGGCCGTCGAGCAGTACTTC
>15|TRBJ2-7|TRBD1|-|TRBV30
CAWSDRDRGSYEQYF
TGTGCCTGGAGTGACCGGGACAGGGGCTCCTACGAGCAGTACTTC
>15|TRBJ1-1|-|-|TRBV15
CATSRDKRAWTEAFF
TGTGCCACCAGCAGAGATAAGAGGGCGTGGACTGAAGCTTTCTTT
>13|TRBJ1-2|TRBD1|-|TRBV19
CASRLTGGGSYTF
TGTGCCAGTAGGCTCACAGGGGGGGGTAGCTACACCTTC
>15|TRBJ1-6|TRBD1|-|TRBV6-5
CASSYVDRQGSPLHF
TGTGCCAGCAGCTATGTGGACAGGCAGGGTTCACCCCTCCACTTT
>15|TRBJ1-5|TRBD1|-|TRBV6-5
CASSRDRSSNQPQHF
TGTGCCAGCAGTCGGGACAGGTCCAGCAATCAGCCCCAGCATTTT
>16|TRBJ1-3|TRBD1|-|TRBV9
CASSVSGTASGNTIYF
TGTGCCAGCAGCGTATCCGGGACAGCCTCTGGAAACACCATATATTTT
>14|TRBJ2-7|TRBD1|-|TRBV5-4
CASSTRDRGHEQYF
TGTGCCAGCAGCACCCGGGACAGGGGCCACGAGCAGTACTTC
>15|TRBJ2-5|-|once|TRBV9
CASSGPDSIQETQYF
TGTGCCAGCAGCGGGCCGGACAGCATCCAAGAGACCCAGTACTTC
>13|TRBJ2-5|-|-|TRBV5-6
CASSLSPGETQYF
TGTGCCAGCAGCTTGAGTCCCGGGGAGACCCAGTACTTC
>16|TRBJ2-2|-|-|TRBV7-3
CASSLGAGINTGELFF
TGTGCCAGCAGCCTCGGGGCGGGGATAAACACCGGGGAGCTGTTTTTT
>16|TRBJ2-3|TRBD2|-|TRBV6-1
CASSEASGGFLDTQYF
TGTGCCAGCAGTGAAGCTTCCGGGGGGTTCTTGGATACGCAGTATTTT